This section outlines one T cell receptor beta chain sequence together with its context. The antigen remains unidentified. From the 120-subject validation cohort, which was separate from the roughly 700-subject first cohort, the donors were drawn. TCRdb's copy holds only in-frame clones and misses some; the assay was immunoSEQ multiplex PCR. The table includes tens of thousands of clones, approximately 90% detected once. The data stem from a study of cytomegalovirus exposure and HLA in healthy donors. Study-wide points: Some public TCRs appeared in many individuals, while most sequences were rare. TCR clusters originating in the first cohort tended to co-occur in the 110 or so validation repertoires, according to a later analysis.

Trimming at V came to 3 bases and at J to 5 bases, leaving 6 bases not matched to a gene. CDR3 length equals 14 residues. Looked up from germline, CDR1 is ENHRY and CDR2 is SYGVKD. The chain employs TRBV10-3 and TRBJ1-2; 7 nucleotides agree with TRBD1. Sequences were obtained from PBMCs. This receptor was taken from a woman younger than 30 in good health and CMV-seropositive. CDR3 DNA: TGTGCCATCAGTGAACAGGGGTTCGGGTATGGCTACACCTTC. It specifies CAISEQGFGYGYTF.